A single TCR beta chain is shown here with its context. The data derive from a study of blood T cell repertoires in COVID-19. Study overall: Samples of COVID-19 (acute and convalescent) were obtained from the United States, Italy and Spain. PBMCs, B-cell-depleted T cells, or T cells provided the cDNA or gDNA that made up the material.

With V trimmed by 7 bases and J by 4 bases, 8 bases remained unmatched. The CDR3 runs to 15 residues. Germline CDR1 and CDR2: LNHDA and SQIVND (reference sequence). Under the authors' procedure: The assay estimated nucleated cells by amplifying reference gene primers. The method was immunoSEQ multiplex PCR; TCRdb's version includes in-frame clones alone and lacks a portion of them. That table furnishes V, J and clone size, whereas the DNA furnished D and trimming. In the table there are roughly 250,000 clones, approximately 86% of which are singletons. This chain uses TRBV19 with TRBJ2-5; TRBD2 agrees at 11 bases. The sequence was collected from a man aged 55-75 years who had recovered from COVID-19. The sample taken for sequencing was peripheral blood. CDR3 sequence (DNA): TGTGCCAGTAAGGGAATAGCGGGGGGGGTAGAGACCCAGTACTTC. This sequence encodes CASKGIAGGVETQYF. The complete variable domain, with remaining parts taken from reference TRBV19 and TRBJ2-5, reads DGGITQSPKYLFRKEGQNVTLSCEQNLNHDAMYWYRQDPGQGLRLIYYSQIVNDFQKGDIAEGYSVSREKKESFPLTVTSAQKNPTAFYLCASKGIAGGVETQYFGPGTRLLVL.